The 22 T cell receptor beta chains listed next were all sequenced from one sample in a study of shared clonotypes between healthy human individuals. Profiling relied on immunoSEQ multiplex PCR, and the TCRdb table lists in-frame clones only, not all of them. In the table there are approximately 640,000 clones, around 90% of which are singletons. Sequencing input: memory CD8+ T cells from PBMCs. Subset described: CD45RO+ cells pooled with CCR7-negative TemRA cells. These TCRs come from a man between 18 and 35 years old in good health. Some clones in this sample may be carry-over from other donors' samples.

V usage is TRBV5-1 and J usage is TRBJ2-1, with 12 bases aligning to TRBD2. The germline gives CDR1 SGHRS, CDR2 YFSETQ. The J segment lost 6 bases and the V segment lost 4 bases, leaving 8 bases of the junction unmatched. The CDR3 has 16 residues. The CDR3 region has the DNA TGCGCCAGCAGCACAAGACTAGCGGGAGTCCCCAATGAGCAGTTCTTC. Its protein product is CASSTRLAGVPNEQFF.

This clone was seen only a few times. This chain connects TRBV7-9 to TRBJ1-1, with 9 positions matching TRBD1. After removal of 1 base from V and 3 bases from J, the junction contained 9 bases not matched to a gene. The CDR3 sequence is 17 residues long. Per germline, CDR1 SEHNR and CDR2 FQNEAQ (reference sequence). The CDR3 loop is CASSLGDRAFSDTEAFF. The CDR3 DNA sequence: TGTGCCAGCAGCTTAGGGGACAGGGCATTCTCGGACACTGAAGCTTTCTTT.

This clone occurred a few times. The chain has TRBV5-6 and TRBJ1-2; D gene unclear. Germline CDR1 reads SGHDT; CDR2 reads YYEEEE. The CDR3 has 12 residues. Trimming cost V 3 bases and J 8 bases, with 11 bases left between them. CDR3: CASSWAANGYTF. In DNA form, the CDR3 reads TGTGCCAGCAGCTGGGCGGCGAACGGCTACACCTTC.

This chain joins TRBV7-9 and TRBJ1-2; D is uncertain. The germline gives CDR1 SEHNR, CDR2 FQNEAQ (reference sequence). The CDR3 extends over 13 amino acids. V lost 4 bases and J 4 bases, leaving 10 bases between the germline ends. In nucleotides, the CDR3 is TGTGCCAGCAGCTCCGGACGGAGCTATGGCTACACCTTC. Encoded protein: CASSSGRSYGYTF.

The rearrangement uses TRBV11-2 and TRBJ2-7; D not certain. This CDR3 is 12 amino acids long. Per germline, CDR1 SGHAT and CDR2 FQNNGV. The V and J ends lost 5 bases and 2 bases respectively, with 7 bases between them. DNA of the CDR3: TGTGCCAGCAGCGATCTAGCCTACGAGCAGTACTTC. Encoded protein: CASSDLAYEQYF.

This clone was picked up many times. The chain has TRBV7-9 and TRBJ2-7; 9 bases agree with TRBD1. CDR3 length: 15 amino acids. Germline V CDR1 and CDR2: SEHNR, FQNEAQ (reference sequence). V shed 6 bases and J 3 bases; nucleotides not matched to a gene: 9. The CDR3 region has the DNA TGTGCCAGCAGACCCGGGGGACAGGGAGACTACGAGCAGTACTTC. Amino acid sequence: CASRPGGQGDYEQYF.

The chain carries TRBV28 and TRBJ1-1; no clear D. The CDR3 has 18 amino acids. CDR1 MDHEN and CDR2 SYDVKM come from the germline V gene. Trimming stripped 2 bases from V and 1 base from J, with 20 bases between. The CDR3 region has the DNA TGTGCCAGCAGTTTAGTGAGGGCGGGTCGAAACTCGAACACTGAAGCTTTCTTT. Translation: CASSLVRAGRNSNTEAFF.

This clone was seen just once. The CDR3 coding sequence is TGTGCCAGCAGTTACGGGACAGTTACCTACGAGCAGTACTTC. This sequence encodes CASSYGTVTYEQYF. V and J are TRBV28 and TRBJ2-7, with 7 nucleotides matching TRBD1. Germline values: CDR1 MDHEN, CDR2 SYDVKM. V lost 4 bases to trimming and J lost 2 bases; unmatched junction nucleotides: 5. The CDR3 consists of 14 residues.

The chain couples TRBV4-1 to TRBJ2-3; a weak D match, TRBD2 (6 bases). V lost 0 bases and J lost 3, with 13 bases in between. This CDR3 has 16 amino acids. Germline V CDR1 and CDR2: MGHRA, YSYEKL. The CDR3 DNA reads TGCGCCAGCAGCCAAGACGGAGGGGCAGCTACAGATACGCAGTATTTT. It is translated as CASSQDGGAATDTQYF.

The chain joins TRBV27 to TRBJ1-2; 8 bases are a match to TRBD1. Trimming took 3 bases from V and 8 from J; bases not matched to a gene: 5. The germline V gene encodes CDR1 MNHEY and CDR2 SMNVEV (reference sequence). This CDR3 is built from 13 residues. CDR3 nucleotides: TGTGCCAGCAGTTTTGGTCAGGGGGCAGGCTACACCTTC. Amino acids: CASSFGQGAGYTF.

As regards this clone: Other DNA sequences in this specimen translate into the identical CDR3. The chain has TRBV27 and TRBJ2-7; no clear D. V lost 3 bases and J 2 bases, leaving 8 bases between the germline ends. Germline CDR1 and CDR2: MNHEY and SMNVEV (reference sequence). This CDR3 has 13 amino acids. The CDR3, as DNA: TGTGCCAGCAGTTTGAGCAGCACCTACGAGCAGTACTTC. Translating gives CASSLSSTYEQYF.

A note on this clone: Other DNA sequences in this specimen translate into the identical CDR3. The genes are TRBV4-3 and TRBJ2-6; possible D gene TRBD1, 6 bases. Trimming took 0 bases from V and 4 from J, leaving 10 bases between them. Germline V gives CDR1 LGHNA, CDR2 YSLEER. The CDR3 contains 16 residues. The CDR3 here is CASSQDTGSGANVLTF. CDR3 bases: TGCGCCAGCAGCCAAGATACAGGGTCCGGGGCCAACGTCCTGACTTTC.

The CDR3 reads CASSLEGEGYEQYF. Written as DNA, the CDR3 is TGTGCCAGCAGTTTAGAGGGGGAGGGCTACGAGCAGTACTTC. The genes are TRBV28 and TRBJ2-7; tentative D call: TRBD2 (7 bases). The CDR3 runs to 14 residues. CDR1 is MDHEN, CDR2 SYDVKM, per germline. V lost 2 bases to trimming and J lost 3 bases, with 11 bases between them.

The chain recombines TRBV29-1 with TRBJ2-1; 7 bases are shared with TRBD1. This CDR3 region has 17 residues. CDR1 is SQVTM and CDR2 is ANQGSEA in the germline V gene. Trimming cost V 7 bases and J 4 bases; bases outside gene matches: 19. For the CDR3, the DNA is TGCAGCGCCCTTGGGGCAGGGGGAACGGTCGGGTACAATGAGCAGTTCTTC. Translating it yields CSALGAGGTVGYNEQFF.

The chain joins TRBV29-1 to TRBJ1-2; 10 positions match TRBD1. CDR1 SQVTM and CDR2 ANQGSEA come from the germline V gene. J was trimmed by 8 bases and V by 7 bases; bases with no gene match: 10. The CDR3 extends over 13 amino acids. In DNA form, the CDR3 reads TGCAGCGCCCTACCCCGGACAGGGGGGGGCTACACCTTC. Translating it yields CSALPRTGGGYTF.

The chain joins TRBV7-9 to TRBJ2-3; 7 positions match TRBD1. This CDR3 contains 16 residues. V was pared by 5 bases and J by 4 bases, with 12 bases of the junction left unmatched. CDR1 and CDR2 (germline): SEHNR, FQNEAQ (reference sequence). CDR3 bases: TGTGCCAGCAGCCCACCCTCGGGACAGAGTCCAGATACGCAGTATTTT. It encodes CASSPPSGQSPDTQYF.

This clone was observed a handful of times. The chain recombines TRBV5-6 with TRBJ1-1; TRBD1 agrees at 7 bases. Germline loops: CDR1 SGHDT, CDR2 YYEEEE. The CDR3 is 13 residues long. V trimming: 4 bases; J trimming: 3 bases; junction bases outside the gene matches: 3. This CDR3 is CASSLGTDTEAFF. The CDR3 bases are TGTGCCAGCAGCCTCGGGACAGACACTGAAGCTTTCTTT.

CDR3 DNA: TGTGCCAGCAGCGGAGGGGACAGGGGGATCACCGGGGAGCTGTTTTTT. Residues: CASSGGDRGITGELFF. The gene calls are TRBV27 and TRBJ2-2, with 11 bases matching TRBD1. In germline, CDR1 is MNHEY, CDR2 SMNVEV (reference sequence). The CDR3 is 16 residues long. With 6 bases clipped from V and 4 bases from J, the junction kept 7 bases outside the gene matches.

The V gene is TRBV7-6, the J gene TRBJ2-7; D gene unclear. V lost 5 bases and J lost 5, with 19 bases in between. Germline values: CDR1 SGHVS, CDR2 FNYEAQ. The CDR3 contains 15 residues. For the CDR3, the DNA is TGTGCCAGCAGCCAGCTAATGGGCCCTGAGCACGAGCAGTACTTC. Translated: CASSQLMGPEHEQYF.

V and J are TRBV28 and TRBJ2-3; TRBD2 matches at 11 bases. V was pared by 6 bases and J by 5 bases, with 19 bases of the junction left unmatched. In germline, CDR1 is MDHEN, CDR2 SYDVKM. The length of the CDR3 is 19 residues. The CDR3 sequence: CASSRSPFLGSGREDTQYF. In nucleotides, the CDR3 is TGTGCCAGCAGCCGCAGCCCCTTTCTTGGTAGCGGGAGGGAAGATACGCAGTATTTT.

The J gene is TRBJ1-3, the V gene TRBV7-9, with a tentative D call TRBD1 (5 bases). This CDR3 is built from 15 residues. V was pared by 3 bases and J by 2 bases, with 11 bases between. CDR1 and CDR2 from the germline V gene are SEHNR and FQNEAQ (reference sequence). The CDR3 DNA reads TGTGCCAGCAGCTTTGGCAGGGAGCCTGGAAACACCATATATTTT. This gives the protein CASSFGREPGNTIYF.

This CDR3 reads CASSFNGANSYEQYF. For the CDR3, the DNA is TGTGCCAGCAGCTTCAACGGGGCAAACTCCTACGAGCAGTACTTC. The chain employs TRBV9 and TRBJ2-7, with D perhaps matching TRBD1 or TRBD2 (5 bases each). V lost 4 bases, J lost 0 bases, and 14 bases lay in between. Germline CDR1 reads SGDLS; CDR2 reads YYNGEE. The CDR3 is 15 residues long.